The rows below give T cell receptor beta chains drawn from one sample of a study of identical twins. TCRdb redid the calling of the 5' RACE reads with MiXCR, one entry per CDR3 protein. The table includes about 390,000 distinct CDR3 sequences, approximately 10% detected once. The sample was naive T cells sorted from blood. Receptor source: a woman in her forties or fifties in good health. The CDR3 runs from the conserved cysteine through the conserved F or W. D genes are given only for firm matches. Expanded clones are given a class, and other clones once, few, many or no size at all.

j_gene | v_gene | len | abundance | d_gene | CDR3nt | CDR3aa
TRBJ2-3 | TRBV5-4 | 13 | many | - | TGTGCCAGCAGCTTGGGAGACCCAGTTACGCAGTATTTT | CASSLGDPVTQYF
TRBJ2-1 | TRBV27 | 15 | many | - | TGTGCCAGCAGTTTGGAGGGGGCGGGTAACTATGAGCAGTTCTTC | CASSLEGAGNYEQFF
TRBJ2-7 | TRBV5-1 | 15 | - | - | TGCGCCAGCAGCGGAGGACAGAGTTACTCCTACGAGCAGTACTTC | CASSGGQSYSYEQYF
TRBJ2-7 | TRBV7-9 | 14 | - | - | TGTGCCAGCAGCTTACCGGAAAGCTCCTACGAGCAGTACTTC | CASSLPESSYEQYF
TRBJ2-7 | TRBV28 | 14 | - | - | TGTGCCAGCAGTTTATGGGGGGGCTCCTACGAGCAGTACTTC | CASSLWGGSYEQYF
TRBJ2-7 | TRBV7-8 | 14 | - | TRBD1 | TGTGCCAGCGCCAAGACAGGGGCGGCCTACGAGCAGTACTTC | CASAKTGAAYEQYF
TRBJ1-1 | TRBV5-1 | 15 | many | TRBD1 | TGCGCCAGCAGCCTGAAACAGGGGGCGTCGGCTGAAGCTTTCTTT | CASSLKQGASAEAFF
TRBJ2-7 | TRBV12-5 | 13 | many | - | TGTGCTAGTGGTTCGGCAGGGTGGTACGAGCAGTACTTC | CASGSAGWYEQYF
TRBJ2-2 | TRBV7-9 | 15 | - | - | TGTGCCAGCAGCTCCCCGGGACATCAAACCGGGGAGCTGTTTTTT | CASSSPGHQTGELFF
TRBJ2-4 | TRBV12-3/TRBV12-4 | 14 | many | - | TGTGCCAGCAGGCCGGGACCAGTAAAAAACATTCAGTACTTC | CASRPGPVKNIQYF
TRBJ1-4 | TRBV20-1 | 13 | many | - | TGCAGTGCTAGCCCCGTGACTAATGAAAAACTGTTTTTT | CSASPVTNEKLFF
TRBJ1-1 | TRBV12-3/TRBV12-4 | 15 | many | TRBD1 | TGTGCCAGCATCGATAGGGACAGGGTGGGCACTGAAGCTTTCTTT | CASIDRDRVGTEAFF
TRBJ1-5 | TRBV2 | 14 | few | TRBD1 | TGTGCCAGCAGGGAGGACAGGGGGAACCAGCCCCAGCATTTT | CASREDRGNQPQHF
TRBJ1-5 | TRBV27 | 16 | - | TRBD1 | TGTGCCAGCAGTTTATCCGGACAGGGAAGGGTTCAGCCCCAGCATTTT | CASSLSGQGRVQPQHF
TRBJ1-1 | TRBV4-1 | 15 | few | - | TGCGCCAGCAGCCAAGGGGTAGTTATGAACACTGAAGCTTTCTTT | CASSQGVVMNTEAFF
TRBJ2-3 | TRBV4-1 | 16 | few | - | TGCGCCAGCAGCCAAGAGGCGCGGGGGCTAGTAGATACGCAGTATTTT | CASSQEARGLVDTQYF
TRBJ1-2 | TRBV7-9 | 14 | - | - | TGTGCCAGCAGCCGAGGGACCGGCATCTGGGGCTACACCTTC | CASSRGTGIWGYTF
TRBJ2-5 | TRBV29-1 | 12 | many | - | TGCAGCGTTGGTCGGGCTCAAGAGACCCAGTACTTC | CSVGRAQETQYF
TRBJ2-5 | TRBV25-1 | 13 | few | - | TGTGCCAGCGAAGGACACGGACAAGAGACCCAGTACTTC | CASEGHGQETQYF
TRBJ1-5 | TRBV20-1 | 18 | many | TRBD1 | TGCAGTGCTAGATCGGGACAGGGGGCGGTGGGAAGCAATCAGCCCCAGCATTTT | CSARSGQGAVGSNQPQHF
TRBJ2-5 | TRBV5-1 | 14 | - | TRBD2 | TGCGCCACCACGCGACTAGCGGGAGAGGAGACCCAGTACTTC | CATTRLAGEETQYF
TRBJ1-4 | TRBV5-1 | 15 | few | - | TGCGCCAGCGCATTGGGGGCGACAACTAATGAAAAACTGTTTTTT | CASALGATTNEKLFF
TRBJ2-7 | TRBV5-1 | 14 | many | TRBD1 | TGCGCCAGCAGCTTTAGGGACAGGGCCGGCGAGCAGTACTTC | CASSFRDRAGEQYF
TRBJ2-5 | TRBV29-1 | 15 | few | - | TGCAGCGTTGAAGATTTGCGGAGGGGGCAAGAGACCCAGTACTTC | CSVEDLRRGQETQYF
TRBJ2-3 | TRBV20-1 | 15 | - | - | TGCAGTGCTAGAGACGTGAAGGGTAGCACAGATACGCAGTATTTT | CSARDVKGSTDTQYF
TRBJ2-1 | TRBV28 | 13 | - | TRBD1 | TGTGCCAGCAGCAGCACAGGGGACCGAGAGCAGTTCTTC | CASSSTGDREQFF
TRBJ2-1 | TRBV7-9 | 15 | few | TRBD2 | TGTGCCAGCAGCTTCCTAGCGGGAGTTTCCAATGAGCAGTTCTTC | CASSFLAGVSNEQFF
TRBJ1-2 | TRBV10-3 | 10 | few | - | TGTGCCATCAAGGGCTATGGCTACACCTTC | CAIKGYGYTF
TRBJ2-1 | TRBV10-3 | 14 | - | TRBD2 | TGTGCCACAGATAGCGGGAAAGTCTACAATGAGCAGTTCTTC | CATDSGKVYNEQFF